The clone carrying this TCR beta chain was detected many times. TCRdb re-analysed the RT-PCR reads in MiXCR, keeping a single row per CDR3 protein. The sample consists of more than 600,000 distinct CDR3 sequences, approximately 15% of them appearing once. This CDR3 region has 16 residues. V shed 0 bases, J shed 5 bases, and the junction held 6 bases outside the gene matches. Germline CDR1 is SGDLS and CDR2 is YYNGEE. This TCR was recovered from a female donor in good health, serving as a healthy control. The gene calls are TRBV9 and TRBJ2-3, with TRBD2 matching 10 bases. Sequences were obtained from memory CD4+ T cells from blood. For the CDR3, the DNA is TGTGCCAGCAGCGTAGGGGCTAGCGGGAGTGGAGATACGCAGTATTTT. This codes for CASSVGASGSGDTQYF.